This TCR beta chain was identified in a study of shared T cell receptors in the human thymus. Measured with immunoSEQ multiplex PCR; TCRdb has only the in-frame clones, and not every one. Of 700,000 to 750,000 clones in the sample, 80% to 90% were seen once. Germline CDR1 and CDR2: MNHNS and SASEGT. V lost 7 bases, J lost 0 bases, and 9 bases lay in between. The CDR3 extends over 14 amino acids. The same sample was also used in a study of human thymus T cells. That source notes: Healthy Finnish infants undergoing corrective surgery for congenital heart defects were the donors. It was from resections taken during corrective heart surgery that the thymus tissue came. The authors found apparently biased V and J gene usage in thymic and blood repertoires.

This rearrangement joins TRBV6-1 to TRBJ2-2, with unresolved D. Sequencing was done on a sample of thymocytes. This clonotype was sampled from a girl under three years old with a congenital heart defect. The CDR3 here is CASIRTANTGELFF. CDR3 DNA sequence: TGTGCCAGCATTCGTACGGCGAACACCGGGGAGCTGTTTTTT.